The 15 T cell receptor beta chains reported below all come from one sample, sequenced in a study of T cell responses to AZD1222 COVID-19 vaccine. Libraries were prepared by immunoSEQ multiplex PCR; TCRdb keeps only in-frame clonotypes and omits some of them. The sample contains about 140,000 clones, more than 80% of which appear only once. The material was peripheral blood, obtained on day 0 of AZD1222 vaccination. These receptors originate from an adult in good health.

This clone was counted once. CDR3 amino acids: CAWSPGLASHSSTDTQYF. In DNA form, the CDR3 reads TGTGCCTGGAGCCCCGGACTAGCGTCACATTCTAGCACAGATACGCAGTATTTT. The chain couples TRBV30 to TRBJ2-3, with 9 bases aligning to TRBD2. V was clipped by 3 bases and J by 0 bases; unmatched bases: 13. Germline CDR1 GTSNPN, CDR2 SVGIG (reference sequence). The CDR3 runs to 18 residues. The full variable domain, completed using reference TRBV30 and TRBJ2-3, is SQTIHQWPATLVQPVGSPLSLECTVEGTSNPNLYWYRQAAGRGLQLLFYSVGIGQISSEVPQNLSASRPQDRQFILSSKKLLLSDSGFYLCAWSPGLASHSSTDTQYFGPGTRLTVL.

The gene calls are TRBV5-1 and TRBJ1-2; D is unresolved. The CDR3 loop spans 12 amino acids. CDR1 is SGHRS, CDR2 YFSETQ, per germline. With 0 bases removed from V and 14 bases from J, the gap between germline ends came to 14 bases. As DNA, the CDR3 is TGCGCCAGCAGCTTGGACGACGGACCGAGGACCTTC. Translation: CASSLDDGPRTF.

The V gene is TRBV14, the J gene TRBJ2-2; D gene uncertain. V was pared by 1 base and J by 1 base, with 7 bases between. CDR1 and CDR2 from the germline V gene are SGHDN and FVKESK. The CDR3 consists of 15 residues. The CDR3 bases are TGTGCCAGCAGCCAAGGGCGGTGGAACACCGGGGAGCTGTTTTTT. Residues: CASSQGRWNTGELFF.

The V call is TRBV18, the J call TRBJ1-6, with D perhaps TRBD1 (5 bases). V was cut by 2 bases and J by 4 bases, with 6 bases left in between. CDR3 size: 14 residues. Germline V gene data show CDR1 as KGHSH and CDR2 as LQKENI. CDR3 DNA sequence: TGTGCCAGCTCACCAGGGGGTTATAATTCACCCCTCCACTTT. Its protein product is CASSPGGYNSPLHF. The variable domain in full, with the rest retrieved from reference TRBV18 and TRBJ1-6, is NAGVMQNPRHLVRRRGQEARLRCSPMKGHSHVYWYRQLPEEGLKFMVYLQKENIIDESGMPKERFSAEFPKEGPSILRIQQVVRGDSAAYFCASSPGGYNSPLHFGNGTRLTVT.

The chain has TRBV30 and TRBJ1-5; 8 nucleotides agree with TRBD1. This CDR3 region has 16 residues. With V trimmed by 1 base and J by 7 bases, 12 bases remained unmatched. Germline V gene lookup returns CDR1 GTSNPN and CDR2 SVGIG (reference sequence). The CDR3 nucleotides are TGTGCCTGGAGTGCCGCATCCAGGGGGCGCGGGCAGCCCCAGCATTTT. Translated: CAWSAASRGRGQPQHF.

V and J are TRBV7-9 and TRBJ1-2; 8 positions agree with TRBD1. Germline lookup yields CDR1 SEHNR and CDR2 FQNEAQ (reference sequence). CDR3 length: 17 amino acids. Trimming cost V 3 bases and J 0 bases; bases outside gene matches: 9. In DNA, the CDR3 is TGTGCCAGCAGCTTCTCGGGACAGGCATCGTCTAACTATGGCTACACCTTC. Its translation is CASSFSGQASSNYGYTF.

The rearrangement links TRBV5-6 to TRBJ1-3, with a weak D call TRBD1 (5 bases). Trimming took 0 bases from V and 2 from J, leaving 6 bases between them. This CDR3 is 14 amino acids long. Germline V gene lookup returns CDR1 SGHDT and CDR2 YYEEEE. The CDR3 region has the DNA TGTGCCAGCAGCTTGGCAGGGACTGGAAACACCATATATTTT. Translated: CASSLAGTGNTIYF.

The genes are TRBV23-1 and TRBJ1-4; a weak D match, TRBD1 (5 bases). TRBV23-1 is an open reading frame whose function is uncertain. There are 14 residues in the CDR3. V was shortened by 0 bases and J by 15 bases, with 17 bases between the two germline ends. CDR3 sequence: CASSQSISGNGLFF. CDR3 in DNA: TGCGCCAGCAGTCAATCGATCTCAGGGAACGGATTGTTTTTT.

The sample holds one count of this clone. This rearrangement joins TRBV6-5 to TRBJ1-1; D is unresolved. Germline CDR1 reads MNHEY; CDR2 reads SVGAGI. V dropped 4 bases and J dropped 2 bases, with 8 bases sitting between them. CDR3 length: 13 amino acids. The CDR3 protein is CASSFGFNTEAFF. The CDR3 DNA sequence: TGTGCCAGCAGTTTCGGATTTAACACTGAAGCTTTCTTT.

The chain employs TRBV18 and TRBJ2-1; unclear D gene. Per germline, CDR1 KGHSH and CDR2 LQKENI. The CDR3 sequence is 13 residues long. Trimming cost V 1 base and J 5 bases, with 6 bases left between them. The CDR3 reads CASSPLKDNEQFF. In nucleotides, the CDR3 is TGTGCCAGCTCACCACTAAAAGACAATGAGCAGTTCTTC. The complete variable domain, with remaining parts taken from reference TRBV18 and TRBJ2-1, reads NAGVMQNPRHLVRRRGQEARLRCSPMKGHSHVYWYRQLPEEGLKFMVYLQKENIIDESGMPKERFSAEFPKEGPSILRIQQVVRGDSAAYFCASSPLKDNEQFFGPGTRLTVL.

This clone occurred once. The genes are TRBV10-3 and TRBJ1-5, with D unclear. V lost 2 bases and J 4 bases, leaving 6 bases between the germline ends. The CDR3 totals 13 residues. CDR1 is ENHRY, CDR2 SYGVKD, per germline. CDR3 residues: CAISELGNQPQHF. The DNA for the CDR3 is TGTGCCATCAGTGAGCTGGGGAATCAGCCCCAGCATTTT.

The chain has TRBV2 and TRBJ1-4, with a possible D match to TRBD1 (5 bases). The V and J ends lost 5 bases and 7 bases respectively, with 14 bases between them. The CDR3 contains 14 residues. Germline V gene lookup returns CDR1 SNHLY and CDR2 FYNNEI. CDR3 coding DNA: TGTGCCAGCAGTTGGGGTGGGGGAGCTGAAAAACTGTTTTTT. This codes for CASSWGGGAEKLFF.

The chain recombines TRBV24-1 with TRBJ2-3, with a possible D match to TRBD2 (5 bases). Germline V gene sequence: CDR1 KGHDR, CDR2 SFDVKD. The CDR3 runs 15 residues. Trimming stripped 0 bases from V and 6 bases from J, with 12 bases between. CDR3 in amino acids: CATSDLEGPPDTQYF. DNA of the CDR3: TGTGCCACCAGTGATTTGGAGGGCCCCCCGGATACGCAGTATTTT.

The CDR3 reads CASSLASRGQGTEAFF. The CDR3 DNA reads as TGTGCCAGCAGCTTAGCCTCCCGGGGACAGGGGACTGAAGCTTTCTTT. The V call is TRBV7-9, the J call TRBJ1-1, with 10 bases matching TRBD1. J was trimmed by 5 bases and V by 0 bases; bases with no gene match: 6. Germline CDR1 and CDR2: SEHNR and FQNEAQ (reference sequence). The CDR3 is 16 amino acids.

V gene TRBV5-4 combines with J gene TRBJ2-7; no clear D. CDR3 size: 11 residues. Germline CDR1 and CDR2: SGHNT and YYREEE (reference sequence). Trimming shortened V by 4 bases and J by 1 base, and 3 bases separated the two germline ends. Here the CDR3 DNA reads TGTGCCAGCAGCATATCCTACGAGCAGTACTTC. Amino acids: CASSISYEQYF.